These 8 T cell receptor beta chains were all obtained from the same sample, sequenced in a study of metastatic and nonmetastatic thyroid tumors. All patients were untreated before thyroid surgery. With MiXCR, TCRdb called clones anew from the PCR reads. The sample lists about 92,000 clones, approximately 15% occurring once. The specimen was blood. Source of these receptors: a female donor with papillary thyroid cancer or a benign thyroid nodule (not recorded which). Some clones in this sample may be carry-over from other donors' samples.

This clone was seen many times. The chain carries TRBV30 and TRBJ2-7; possibly TRBD2 for D (6 bases). This CDR3 spans 14 amino acids. The germline V gene has CDR1 GTSNPN and CDR2 SVGIG (reference sequence). Trimming pared 4 bases from V and 0 bases from J, leaving 13 bases between. CDR3 DNA: TGTGCCTGGAATCTCCTCGGGGGCTCCTACGAGCAGTACTTC. Residues: CAWNLLGGSYEQYF.

With regard to this clone: A much more abundant neighbour one base away suggests this may be a read error. This CDR3 is also generated by other DNA sequences in the sample. The chain combines TRBV5-1 with TRBJ2-3; D is unresolved. Trimming took off 3 bases at V and 10 bases at J, with 12 bases between the two ends. The CDR3 has 12 amino acids. From germline, CDR1 is SGHRS and CDR2 YFSETQ. The CDR3 here is CASSSSLGPQYF. The CDR3 DNA follows: TGCGCCAGCAGCTCGTCCCTTGGACCGCAGTATTTT.

This clone was detected many times. The genes are TRBV6-1 and TRBJ1-2; the match to TRBD1 covers 11 bases. After removal of 4 bases from V and 3 bases from J, the junction contained 1 base not matched to a gene. Germline assignment: CDR1 MNHNS and CDR2 SASEGT. CDR3 size: 14 residues. CDR3 protein: CASSGTGGDYGYTF. DNA for the CDR3: TGTGCCAGCAGTGGGACAGGGGGCGACTATGGCTACACCTTC.

This clone was seen repeatedly, ten times or more. The chain joins TRBV5-1 to TRBJ1-4; tentatively, D is TRBD1 (5 bases). Per the germline V gene, CDR1 is SGHRS and CDR2 is YFSETQ. Trimming cost V 2 bases and J 5 bases, with 16 bases left between them. The CDR3 is 16 residues long. CDR3 sequence: CASSFSPTGVNEKLFF. CDR3 DNA: TGCGCCAGCAGCTTCTCGCCCACAGGAGTAAATGAAAAACTGTTTTTT.

This clone has at least ten counts. The rearrangement uses TRBV20-1 and TRBJ2-1; D unresolved. Germline V gene sequence: CDR1 DFQATT, CDR2 SNEGSKA (reference sequence). The CDR3 consists of 14 residues. Deletions cut 6 bases from V and 8 bases from J, with 20 bases between. The CDR3 sequence is CSAISGENIDEQFF. CDR3 in DNA: TGCAGTGCCATAAGTGGGGAAAACATTGATGAGCAGTTCTTC.

In this sample, this clone turned up many times. The chain has TRBV6-2 or TRBV6-3 and TRBJ1-1; D is perhaps TRBD1 (5 bases). Trimming stripped 5 bases from V and 4 bases from J, with 17 bases between. Germline CDR1 MNHEY, CDR2 SVGEGT. This CDR3 contains 15 residues. The CDR3 DNA follows: TGTGCCAGCAGTCTTGCAGGGAAGATGGGCACTGAAGCTTTCTTT. Its protein product is CASSLAGKMGTEAFF.

This clone was detected many times. The gene calls are TRBV3-1 and TRBJ2-2, with 10 nucleotides matching TRBD2. The germline V gene encodes CDR1 LGHDT and CDR2 YNNKEL (reference sequence). V shed 6 bases, J shed 4 bases, and the junction held 8 bases outside the gene matches. The CDR3 runs 16 residues. The CDR3 is CASSQLAGRFTGELFF. Written as DNA, the CDR3 is TGTGCCAGCAGTCAACTAGCGGGGAGATTCACCGGGGAGCTGTTTTTT. The full variable domain, completed using reference TRBV3-1 and TRBJ2-2, is DTAVSQTPKYLVTQMGNDKSIKCEQNLGHDTMYWYKQDSKKFLKIMFSYNNKELIINETVPNRFSPKSPDKAHLNLHINSLELGDSAVYFCASSQLAGRFTGELFFGEGSRLTVL.

This clone was counted ten times or more. V is TRBV9 and J is TRBJ1-4; no definite D call. The length of the CDR3 is 15 residues. Trimming shortened V by 0 bases and J by 6 bases, and 12 bases separated the two germline ends. Germline V gene sequence: CDR1 SGDLS, CDR2 YYNGEE. The CDR3 nucleotides are TGTGCCAGCAGCGTAGACAGCGGGGTGGATGAAAAACTGTTTTTT. Protein sequence: CASSVDSGVDEKLFF.